This T cell receptor beta chain was captured in a study of siplizumab effects on memory and regulatory T cells. The CDR3 spans 12 residues. The V segment lost 6 bases and the J segment 8 bases; nucleotides outside the gene matches: 3. Germline V gives CDR1 SNHLY, CDR2 FYNNEI. As regards this clone: The target antigen is unknown.

Study-level findings and limits: The apparent diversity of naive T cells exceeded that of memory cells, and naive T cells seemed to make a major contribution to the alloresponse. With siplizumab, mappable alloreactive CD4+ clones averaged around 71% Treg-derived, versus about 29% in controls.

Assay used: immunoSEQ multiplex PCR; TCRdb lists only in-frame clones, some missing. Of 20,000 to 30,000 clones in the sample, 75% to 85% were seen once. The study took three donor pairs, and their unstimulated naive, memory, effector memory and TEMRA subsets were sequenced. Input material: memory CD4+ T cells sorted from blood. The genes are TRBV2 and TRBJ1-2, with TRBD1 matching over 10 bases. This TCR came from a human donor in good health. For the CDR3, the DNA is TGTGCCAGCAGGGGACAGGGGTGCGGCTACACCTTC. Translated, it gives CASRGQGCGYTF.